These 2 T cell receptor beta chains originate from one sample sequenced in a study of CD8 T cells in ankylosing spondylitis. Via MiXCR, TCRdb re-called the 5' RACE reads, giving one row per CDR3 protein. This table has roughly 400,000 distinct CDR3 sequences, 20% to 25% appearing once. Study-wide points: Blood of patients with ankylosing spondylitis appeared to be characterized by a TCR beta motif of several highly homologous variants.

Which antigens these TCRs recognize remains unknown. The sequenced sample was blood, either unsorted or a sorted T cell fraction (not recorded which). Receptors originate from a male donor with ankylosing spondylitis.

The genes are TRBV29-1 and TRBJ1-2, with D possibly being TRBD1 (5 bases). The CDR3 loop spans 12 amino acids. The ends were cut back, 7 bases at V and 0 bases at J, with 9 bases in the middle. The germline CDR1 and CDR2 sequences are SQVTM and ANQGSEA. As DNA, the CDR3 is TGCAGCGCCGGGGGGGCTAACTATGGCTACACCTTC. Translating gives CSAGGANYGYTF.

V and J are TRBV20-1 and TRBJ1-5; the match to TRBD1 covers 9 bases. Germline assignment: CDR1 DFQATT and CDR2 SNEGSKA (reference sequence). Germline trimming cut 5 bases from V and 9 bases from J; bases unmatched to any gene: 14. The CDR3 consists of 15 residues. This CDR3 reads CSAPPAGQGKSPQHF. The CDR3 DNA is TGCAGTGCTCCCCCAGCGGGACAGGGAAAATCGCCCCAGCATTTT.